This T cell receptor (beta chain) was recovered during a study of technical replicates of blood from a handful of donors. The V gene's germline CDR1 is SNHLY and CDR2 FYNNEI. This CDR3 comprises 15 residues. V lost 9 bases and J lost 2; bases outside the gene matches: 9. Sequencing used immunoSEQ multiplex PCR; TCRdb keeps in-frame clones, though not all of them. Of tens of thousands of clones in the sample, over 85% were seen once. The sequence derives from a human donor in good health. Some clones in this sample may be carry-over from other donors' samples. The material sequenced was PBMCs. V is TRBV2 and J is TRBJ2-7; 11 nucleotides align to TRBD2. The DNA for the CDR3 is TGTGCCAGTGCCCCTCTAGCGGGAGGCCCCTACGAGCAGTACTTC. This gives the protein CASAPLAGGPYEQYF.